The TCR beta chain described here comes from a study of shared clonotypes between healthy human individuals. The naive CD8 subset, CD45RO-negative cells positively selected for CCR7, excluded terminally differentiated effector memory CD45RA+ cells. Study-wide findings and caveats: Non-shared clonotypes showed lower generation probabilities than clonotypes common to all four donors.

The CDR3 spans 15 residues. V lost 1 base and J 0 bases, leaving 9 bases between the germline ends. The germline gives CDR1 MNHEY, CDR2 SMNVEV (reference sequence). On this clone: The antigen remains undetermined.

Several immunoSEQ plates held equal portions of the genomic DNA taken from each subset. Some clones are missing from TCRdb's copy, which holds only in-frame ones; the method was immunoSEQ multiplex PCR. The sample lists some 2 million clones, 85% to 95% occurring once. The sample was naive CD8+ T cells sorted from blood. This TCR derives from a young man in good health. The gene calls are TRBV27 and TRBJ1-1, with D maybe TRBD1 (6 bases). DNA for the CDR3: TGTGCCAGCAGTTTATTCGGGGGGCTGAACACTGAAGCTTTCTTT. Protein product: CASSLFGGLNTEAFF.